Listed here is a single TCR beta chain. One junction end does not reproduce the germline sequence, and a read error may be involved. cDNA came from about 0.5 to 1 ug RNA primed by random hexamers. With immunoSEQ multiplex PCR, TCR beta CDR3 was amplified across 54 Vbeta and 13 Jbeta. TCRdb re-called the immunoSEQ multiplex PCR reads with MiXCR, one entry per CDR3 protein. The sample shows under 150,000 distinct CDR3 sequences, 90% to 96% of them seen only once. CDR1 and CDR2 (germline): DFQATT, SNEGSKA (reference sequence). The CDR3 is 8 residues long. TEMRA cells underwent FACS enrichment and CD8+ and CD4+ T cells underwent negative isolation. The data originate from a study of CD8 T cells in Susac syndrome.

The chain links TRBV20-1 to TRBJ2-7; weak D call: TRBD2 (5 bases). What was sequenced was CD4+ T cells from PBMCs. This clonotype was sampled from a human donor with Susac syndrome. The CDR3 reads CSARRGLF. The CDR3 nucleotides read TGCAGTGCTAGAAGAGGGCTCTTC.